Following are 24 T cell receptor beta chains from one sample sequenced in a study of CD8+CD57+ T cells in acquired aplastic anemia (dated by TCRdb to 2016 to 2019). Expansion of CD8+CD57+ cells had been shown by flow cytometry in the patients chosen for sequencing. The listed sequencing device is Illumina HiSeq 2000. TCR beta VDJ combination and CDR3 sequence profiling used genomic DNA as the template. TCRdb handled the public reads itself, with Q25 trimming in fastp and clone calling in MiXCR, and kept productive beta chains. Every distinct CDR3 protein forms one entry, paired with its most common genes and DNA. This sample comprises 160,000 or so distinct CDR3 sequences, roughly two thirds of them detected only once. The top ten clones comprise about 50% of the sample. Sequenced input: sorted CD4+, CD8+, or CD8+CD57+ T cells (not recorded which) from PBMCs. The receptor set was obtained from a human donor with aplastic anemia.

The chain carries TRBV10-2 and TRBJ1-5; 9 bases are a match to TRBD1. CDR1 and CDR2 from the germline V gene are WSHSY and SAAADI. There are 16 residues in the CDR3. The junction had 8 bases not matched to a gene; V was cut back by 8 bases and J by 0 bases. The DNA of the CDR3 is TGCGCCAGCGGGGGGACAGGGCCCCGTAGCAATCAGCCCCAGCATTTT. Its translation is CASGGTGPRSNQPQHF.

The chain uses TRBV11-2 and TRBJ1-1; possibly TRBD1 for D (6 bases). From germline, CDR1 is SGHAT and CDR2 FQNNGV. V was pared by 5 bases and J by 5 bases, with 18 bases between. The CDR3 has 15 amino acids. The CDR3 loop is CASSQPDRRLTEAFF. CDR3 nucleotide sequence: TGTGCCAGCAGCCAACCCGACAGGCGCTTGACTGAAGCTTTCTTT.

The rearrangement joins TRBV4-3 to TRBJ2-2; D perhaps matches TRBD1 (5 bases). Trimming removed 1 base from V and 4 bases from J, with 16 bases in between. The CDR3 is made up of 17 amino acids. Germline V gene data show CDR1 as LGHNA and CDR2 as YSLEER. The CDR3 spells CASSQVRAQGPTGELFF. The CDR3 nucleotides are TGCGCCAGCAGCCAAGTAAGGGCGCAGGGCCCCACCGGGGAGCTGTTTTTT.

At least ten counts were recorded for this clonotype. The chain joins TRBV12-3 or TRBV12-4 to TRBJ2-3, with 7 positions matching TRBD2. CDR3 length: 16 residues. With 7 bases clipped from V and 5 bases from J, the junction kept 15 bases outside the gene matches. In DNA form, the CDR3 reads TGTGCCAGCACCAGTGGGGGGGGAGCCGGGAAAGATACGCAGTATTTT. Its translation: CASTSGGGAGKDTQYF.

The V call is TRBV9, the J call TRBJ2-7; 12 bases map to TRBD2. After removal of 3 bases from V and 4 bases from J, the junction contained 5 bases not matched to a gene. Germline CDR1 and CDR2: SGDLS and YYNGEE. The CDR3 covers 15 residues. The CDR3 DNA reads TGTGCCAGCAGCGCCTCTAGCGGGGGGGCATACGAGCAGTACTTC. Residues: CASSASSGGAYEQYF.

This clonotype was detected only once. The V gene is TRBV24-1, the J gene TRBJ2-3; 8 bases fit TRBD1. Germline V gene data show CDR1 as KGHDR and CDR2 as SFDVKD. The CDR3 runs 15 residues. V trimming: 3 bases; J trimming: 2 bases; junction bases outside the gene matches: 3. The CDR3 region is CATSDRQGPTDTQYF. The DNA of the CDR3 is TGTGCCACCAGTGATCGACAGGGGCCCACAGATACGCAGTATTTT.

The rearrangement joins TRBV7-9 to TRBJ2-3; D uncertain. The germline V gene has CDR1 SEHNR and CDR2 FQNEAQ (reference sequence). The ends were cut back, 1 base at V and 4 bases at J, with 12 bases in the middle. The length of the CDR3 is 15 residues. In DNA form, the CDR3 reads TGTGCCAGCAGCTTAGGAGGCCCCCTGGCAGATACGCAGTATTTT. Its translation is CASSLGGPLADTQYF.

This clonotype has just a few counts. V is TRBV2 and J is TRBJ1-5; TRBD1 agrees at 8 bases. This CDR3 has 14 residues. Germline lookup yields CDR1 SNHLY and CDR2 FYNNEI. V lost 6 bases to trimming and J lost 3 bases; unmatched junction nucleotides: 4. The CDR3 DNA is TGTGCCAGCAGGTGGACAGGGCCCAATCAGCCCCAGCATTTT. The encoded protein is CASRWTGPNQPQHF.

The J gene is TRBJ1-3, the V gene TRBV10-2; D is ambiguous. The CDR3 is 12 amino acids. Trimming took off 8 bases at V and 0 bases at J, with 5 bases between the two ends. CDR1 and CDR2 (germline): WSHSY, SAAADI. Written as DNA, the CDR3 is TGCGCCAGCCAAAGCTCTGGAAACACCATATATTTT. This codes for CASQSSGNTIYF.

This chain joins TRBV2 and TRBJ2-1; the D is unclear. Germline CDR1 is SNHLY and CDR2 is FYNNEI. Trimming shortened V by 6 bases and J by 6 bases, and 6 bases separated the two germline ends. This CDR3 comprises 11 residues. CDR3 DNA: TGTGCCAGCAGAAAGAGCAATGAGCAGTTCTTC. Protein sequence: CASRKSNEQFF.

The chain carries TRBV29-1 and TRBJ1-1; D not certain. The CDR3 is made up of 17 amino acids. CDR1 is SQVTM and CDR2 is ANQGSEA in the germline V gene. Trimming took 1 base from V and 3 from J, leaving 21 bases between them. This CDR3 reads CSVEGLTGLIRDTEAFF. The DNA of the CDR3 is TGCAGCGTTGAAGGGCTCACGGGTCTTATTAGGGACACTGAAGCTTTCTTT.

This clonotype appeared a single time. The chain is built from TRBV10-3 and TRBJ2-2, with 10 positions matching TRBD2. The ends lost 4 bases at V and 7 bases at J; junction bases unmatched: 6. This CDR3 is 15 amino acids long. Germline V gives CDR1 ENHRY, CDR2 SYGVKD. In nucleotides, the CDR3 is TGTGCCATCAGTGCCGAGCGGGGGGGCAACGGGGAGCTGTTTTTT. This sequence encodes CAISAERGGNGELFF.

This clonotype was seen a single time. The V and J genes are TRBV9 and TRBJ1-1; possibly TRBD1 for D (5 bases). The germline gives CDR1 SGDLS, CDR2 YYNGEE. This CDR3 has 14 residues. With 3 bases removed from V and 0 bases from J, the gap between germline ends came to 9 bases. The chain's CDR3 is CASSGGALNTEAFF. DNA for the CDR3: TGTGCCAGCAGCGGCGGGGCCTTGAACACTGAAGCTTTCTTT.

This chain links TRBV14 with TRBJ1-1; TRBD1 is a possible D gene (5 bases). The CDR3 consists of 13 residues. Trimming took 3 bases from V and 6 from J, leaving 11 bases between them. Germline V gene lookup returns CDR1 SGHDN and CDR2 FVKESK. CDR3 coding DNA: TGTGCCAGCAGCCACGGGGGTGGGGCTGAAGCTTTCTTT. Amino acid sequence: CASSHGGGAEAFF.

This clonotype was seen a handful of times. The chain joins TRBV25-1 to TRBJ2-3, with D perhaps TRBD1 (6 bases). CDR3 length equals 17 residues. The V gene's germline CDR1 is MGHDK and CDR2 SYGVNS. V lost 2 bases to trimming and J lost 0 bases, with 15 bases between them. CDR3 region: CASSEPSWGPSTDTQYF. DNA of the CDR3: TGTGCCAGCAGTGAACCCTCGTGGGGGCCTAGCACAGATACGCAGTATTTT.

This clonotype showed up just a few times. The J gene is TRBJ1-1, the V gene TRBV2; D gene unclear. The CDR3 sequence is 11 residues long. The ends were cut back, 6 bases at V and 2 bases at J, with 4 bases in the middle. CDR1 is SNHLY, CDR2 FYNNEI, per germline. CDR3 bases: TGTGCCAGCAGACCCAACACTGAAGCTTTCTTT. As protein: CASRPNTEAFF.

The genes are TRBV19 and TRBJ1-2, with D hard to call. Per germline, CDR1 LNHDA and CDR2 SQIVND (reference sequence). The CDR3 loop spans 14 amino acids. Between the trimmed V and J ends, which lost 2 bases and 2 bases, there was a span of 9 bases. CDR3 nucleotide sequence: TGTGCCAGTAGTATATGGCGGTCAAACTATGGCTACACCTTC. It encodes CASSIWRSNYGYTF.

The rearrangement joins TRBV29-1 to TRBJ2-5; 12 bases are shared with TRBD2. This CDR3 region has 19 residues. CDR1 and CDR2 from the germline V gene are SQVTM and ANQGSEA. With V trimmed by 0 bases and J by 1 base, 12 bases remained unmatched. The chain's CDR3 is CSVEEGTRTSGTSQETQYF. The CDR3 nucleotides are TGCAGCGTTGAAGAGGGTACCAGGACTAGCGGGACCTCCCAAGAGACCCAGTACTTC.

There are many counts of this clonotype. CDR3 sequence reads: CSARDTPRQGVFENEQFF. CDR3 in DNA: TGCAGTGCTAGAGATACCCCCCGACAGGGGGTGTTTGAGAATGAGCAGTTCTTC. The chain recombines TRBV20-1 with TRBJ2-1; 9 nucleotides agree with TRBD1. V lost 0 bases and J lost 7; bases outside the gene matches: 16. Looked up from germline, CDR1 is DFQATT and CDR2 is SNEGSKA (reference sequence). CDR3 length: 18 amino acids.

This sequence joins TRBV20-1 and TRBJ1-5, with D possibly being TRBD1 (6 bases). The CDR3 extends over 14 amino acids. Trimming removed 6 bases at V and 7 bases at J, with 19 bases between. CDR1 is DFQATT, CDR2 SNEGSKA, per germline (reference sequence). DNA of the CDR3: TGCAGTGCACCAGGGACATCTCGGGAACAGCCCCAGCATTTT. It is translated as CSAPGTSREQPQHF.

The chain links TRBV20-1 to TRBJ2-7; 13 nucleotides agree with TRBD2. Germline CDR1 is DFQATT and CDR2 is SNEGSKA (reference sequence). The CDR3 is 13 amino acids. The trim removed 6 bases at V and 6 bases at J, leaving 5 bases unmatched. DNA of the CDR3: TGCAGTGCCGGACTAGCGGGAGTCGGCGAGCAGTACTTC. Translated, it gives CSAGLAGVGEQYF.

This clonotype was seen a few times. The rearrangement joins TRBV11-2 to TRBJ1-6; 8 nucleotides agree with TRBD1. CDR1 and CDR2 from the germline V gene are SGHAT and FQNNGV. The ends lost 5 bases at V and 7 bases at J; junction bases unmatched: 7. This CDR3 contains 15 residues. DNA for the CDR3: TGTGCCAGCAGCCACCGGACAGGGAGGAATTCACCCCTCCACTTT. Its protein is CASSHRTGRNSPLHF.

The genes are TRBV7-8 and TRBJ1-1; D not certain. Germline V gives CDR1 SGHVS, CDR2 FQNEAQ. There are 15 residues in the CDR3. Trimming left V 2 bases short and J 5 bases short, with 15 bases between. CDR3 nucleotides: TGTGCCAGCAGCTTACGGGCGGGAATAGCGACTGAAGCTTTCTTT. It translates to CASSLRAGIATEAFF.

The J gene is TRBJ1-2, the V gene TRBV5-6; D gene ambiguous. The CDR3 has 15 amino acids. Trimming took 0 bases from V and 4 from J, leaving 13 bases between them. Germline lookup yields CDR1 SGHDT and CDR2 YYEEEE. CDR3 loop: CASSLAGGMSYGYTF. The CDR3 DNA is TGTGCCAGCAGCTTGGCAGGAGGGATGAGCTATGGCTACACCTTC. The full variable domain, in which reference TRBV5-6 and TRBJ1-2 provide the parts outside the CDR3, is DAGVTQSPTHLIKTRGQQVTLRCSPKSGHDTVSWYQQALGQGPQFIFQYYEEEERQRGNFPDRFSGHQFPNYSSELNVNALLLGDSALYLCASSLAGGMSYGYTFGSGTRLTVV.